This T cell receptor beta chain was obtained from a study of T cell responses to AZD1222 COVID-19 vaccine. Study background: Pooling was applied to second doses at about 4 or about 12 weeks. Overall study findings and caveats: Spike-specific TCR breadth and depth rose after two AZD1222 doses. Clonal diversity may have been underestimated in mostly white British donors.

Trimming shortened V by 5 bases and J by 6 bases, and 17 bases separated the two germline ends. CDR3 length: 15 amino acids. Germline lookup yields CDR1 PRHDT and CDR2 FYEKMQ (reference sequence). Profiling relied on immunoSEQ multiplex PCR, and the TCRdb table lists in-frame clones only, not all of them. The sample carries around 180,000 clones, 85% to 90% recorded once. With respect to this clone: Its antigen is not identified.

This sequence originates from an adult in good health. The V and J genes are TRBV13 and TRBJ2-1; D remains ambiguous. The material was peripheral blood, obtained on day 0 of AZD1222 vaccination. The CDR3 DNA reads TGTGCCAGCAGCCCCGTAGCCGCTGGGCTCAATGAGCAGTTCTTC. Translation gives CASSPVAAGLNEQFF.